This TCR beta chain came from a study of regulatory and conventional T cells in RAG deficiency. Overall study findings and caveats: RAG-deficient patients showed markedly lower Shannon entropy and higher Simpson indices than control T-cell subsets.

Note on this clone: Antigen unknown.

Using immunoSEQ multiplex PCR, the repertoire was profiled, and TCRdb retains in-frame clones only, with some absent. The sample carries roughly 32,000 clones, about nine tenths recorded once. The same specimen was also included in a second study, on regulatory T cells. In that study: Primers: 52 TRBV forward and 13 TRBJ reverse. Patient repertoires had restricted TRB V-J pairs and skewed V and J usage, most in Tregs.

This TCR was sampled from a human donor in good health. Material: CD8+ T cells sorted from blood.

The DNA for the CDR3 is TGCGCCAGCGGACTAGCGGGGACCTACGAGCAGTACTTC. Its translation: CASGLAGTYEQYF. The V gene is TRBV5-1, the J gene TRBJ2-7; 12 nucleotides match TRBD2. Germline V lookup: CDR1 SGHRS, CDR2 YFSETQ. This CDR3 has 13 amino acids. V lost 7 bases and J lost 2; bases outside the gene matches: 1.